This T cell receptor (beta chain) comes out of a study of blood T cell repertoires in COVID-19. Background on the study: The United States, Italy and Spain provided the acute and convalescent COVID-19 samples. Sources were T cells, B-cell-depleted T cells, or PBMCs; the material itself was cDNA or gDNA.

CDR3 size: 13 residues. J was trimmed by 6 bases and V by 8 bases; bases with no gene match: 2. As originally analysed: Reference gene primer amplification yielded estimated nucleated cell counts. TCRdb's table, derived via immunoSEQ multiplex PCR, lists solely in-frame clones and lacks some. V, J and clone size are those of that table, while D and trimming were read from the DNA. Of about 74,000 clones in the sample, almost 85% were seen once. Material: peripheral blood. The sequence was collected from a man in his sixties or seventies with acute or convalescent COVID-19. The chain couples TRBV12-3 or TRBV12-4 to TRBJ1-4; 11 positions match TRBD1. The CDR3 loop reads CASWTGGYEKLFF. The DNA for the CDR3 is TGTGCCAGCTGGACAGGGGGCTATGAAAAACTGTTTTTT.